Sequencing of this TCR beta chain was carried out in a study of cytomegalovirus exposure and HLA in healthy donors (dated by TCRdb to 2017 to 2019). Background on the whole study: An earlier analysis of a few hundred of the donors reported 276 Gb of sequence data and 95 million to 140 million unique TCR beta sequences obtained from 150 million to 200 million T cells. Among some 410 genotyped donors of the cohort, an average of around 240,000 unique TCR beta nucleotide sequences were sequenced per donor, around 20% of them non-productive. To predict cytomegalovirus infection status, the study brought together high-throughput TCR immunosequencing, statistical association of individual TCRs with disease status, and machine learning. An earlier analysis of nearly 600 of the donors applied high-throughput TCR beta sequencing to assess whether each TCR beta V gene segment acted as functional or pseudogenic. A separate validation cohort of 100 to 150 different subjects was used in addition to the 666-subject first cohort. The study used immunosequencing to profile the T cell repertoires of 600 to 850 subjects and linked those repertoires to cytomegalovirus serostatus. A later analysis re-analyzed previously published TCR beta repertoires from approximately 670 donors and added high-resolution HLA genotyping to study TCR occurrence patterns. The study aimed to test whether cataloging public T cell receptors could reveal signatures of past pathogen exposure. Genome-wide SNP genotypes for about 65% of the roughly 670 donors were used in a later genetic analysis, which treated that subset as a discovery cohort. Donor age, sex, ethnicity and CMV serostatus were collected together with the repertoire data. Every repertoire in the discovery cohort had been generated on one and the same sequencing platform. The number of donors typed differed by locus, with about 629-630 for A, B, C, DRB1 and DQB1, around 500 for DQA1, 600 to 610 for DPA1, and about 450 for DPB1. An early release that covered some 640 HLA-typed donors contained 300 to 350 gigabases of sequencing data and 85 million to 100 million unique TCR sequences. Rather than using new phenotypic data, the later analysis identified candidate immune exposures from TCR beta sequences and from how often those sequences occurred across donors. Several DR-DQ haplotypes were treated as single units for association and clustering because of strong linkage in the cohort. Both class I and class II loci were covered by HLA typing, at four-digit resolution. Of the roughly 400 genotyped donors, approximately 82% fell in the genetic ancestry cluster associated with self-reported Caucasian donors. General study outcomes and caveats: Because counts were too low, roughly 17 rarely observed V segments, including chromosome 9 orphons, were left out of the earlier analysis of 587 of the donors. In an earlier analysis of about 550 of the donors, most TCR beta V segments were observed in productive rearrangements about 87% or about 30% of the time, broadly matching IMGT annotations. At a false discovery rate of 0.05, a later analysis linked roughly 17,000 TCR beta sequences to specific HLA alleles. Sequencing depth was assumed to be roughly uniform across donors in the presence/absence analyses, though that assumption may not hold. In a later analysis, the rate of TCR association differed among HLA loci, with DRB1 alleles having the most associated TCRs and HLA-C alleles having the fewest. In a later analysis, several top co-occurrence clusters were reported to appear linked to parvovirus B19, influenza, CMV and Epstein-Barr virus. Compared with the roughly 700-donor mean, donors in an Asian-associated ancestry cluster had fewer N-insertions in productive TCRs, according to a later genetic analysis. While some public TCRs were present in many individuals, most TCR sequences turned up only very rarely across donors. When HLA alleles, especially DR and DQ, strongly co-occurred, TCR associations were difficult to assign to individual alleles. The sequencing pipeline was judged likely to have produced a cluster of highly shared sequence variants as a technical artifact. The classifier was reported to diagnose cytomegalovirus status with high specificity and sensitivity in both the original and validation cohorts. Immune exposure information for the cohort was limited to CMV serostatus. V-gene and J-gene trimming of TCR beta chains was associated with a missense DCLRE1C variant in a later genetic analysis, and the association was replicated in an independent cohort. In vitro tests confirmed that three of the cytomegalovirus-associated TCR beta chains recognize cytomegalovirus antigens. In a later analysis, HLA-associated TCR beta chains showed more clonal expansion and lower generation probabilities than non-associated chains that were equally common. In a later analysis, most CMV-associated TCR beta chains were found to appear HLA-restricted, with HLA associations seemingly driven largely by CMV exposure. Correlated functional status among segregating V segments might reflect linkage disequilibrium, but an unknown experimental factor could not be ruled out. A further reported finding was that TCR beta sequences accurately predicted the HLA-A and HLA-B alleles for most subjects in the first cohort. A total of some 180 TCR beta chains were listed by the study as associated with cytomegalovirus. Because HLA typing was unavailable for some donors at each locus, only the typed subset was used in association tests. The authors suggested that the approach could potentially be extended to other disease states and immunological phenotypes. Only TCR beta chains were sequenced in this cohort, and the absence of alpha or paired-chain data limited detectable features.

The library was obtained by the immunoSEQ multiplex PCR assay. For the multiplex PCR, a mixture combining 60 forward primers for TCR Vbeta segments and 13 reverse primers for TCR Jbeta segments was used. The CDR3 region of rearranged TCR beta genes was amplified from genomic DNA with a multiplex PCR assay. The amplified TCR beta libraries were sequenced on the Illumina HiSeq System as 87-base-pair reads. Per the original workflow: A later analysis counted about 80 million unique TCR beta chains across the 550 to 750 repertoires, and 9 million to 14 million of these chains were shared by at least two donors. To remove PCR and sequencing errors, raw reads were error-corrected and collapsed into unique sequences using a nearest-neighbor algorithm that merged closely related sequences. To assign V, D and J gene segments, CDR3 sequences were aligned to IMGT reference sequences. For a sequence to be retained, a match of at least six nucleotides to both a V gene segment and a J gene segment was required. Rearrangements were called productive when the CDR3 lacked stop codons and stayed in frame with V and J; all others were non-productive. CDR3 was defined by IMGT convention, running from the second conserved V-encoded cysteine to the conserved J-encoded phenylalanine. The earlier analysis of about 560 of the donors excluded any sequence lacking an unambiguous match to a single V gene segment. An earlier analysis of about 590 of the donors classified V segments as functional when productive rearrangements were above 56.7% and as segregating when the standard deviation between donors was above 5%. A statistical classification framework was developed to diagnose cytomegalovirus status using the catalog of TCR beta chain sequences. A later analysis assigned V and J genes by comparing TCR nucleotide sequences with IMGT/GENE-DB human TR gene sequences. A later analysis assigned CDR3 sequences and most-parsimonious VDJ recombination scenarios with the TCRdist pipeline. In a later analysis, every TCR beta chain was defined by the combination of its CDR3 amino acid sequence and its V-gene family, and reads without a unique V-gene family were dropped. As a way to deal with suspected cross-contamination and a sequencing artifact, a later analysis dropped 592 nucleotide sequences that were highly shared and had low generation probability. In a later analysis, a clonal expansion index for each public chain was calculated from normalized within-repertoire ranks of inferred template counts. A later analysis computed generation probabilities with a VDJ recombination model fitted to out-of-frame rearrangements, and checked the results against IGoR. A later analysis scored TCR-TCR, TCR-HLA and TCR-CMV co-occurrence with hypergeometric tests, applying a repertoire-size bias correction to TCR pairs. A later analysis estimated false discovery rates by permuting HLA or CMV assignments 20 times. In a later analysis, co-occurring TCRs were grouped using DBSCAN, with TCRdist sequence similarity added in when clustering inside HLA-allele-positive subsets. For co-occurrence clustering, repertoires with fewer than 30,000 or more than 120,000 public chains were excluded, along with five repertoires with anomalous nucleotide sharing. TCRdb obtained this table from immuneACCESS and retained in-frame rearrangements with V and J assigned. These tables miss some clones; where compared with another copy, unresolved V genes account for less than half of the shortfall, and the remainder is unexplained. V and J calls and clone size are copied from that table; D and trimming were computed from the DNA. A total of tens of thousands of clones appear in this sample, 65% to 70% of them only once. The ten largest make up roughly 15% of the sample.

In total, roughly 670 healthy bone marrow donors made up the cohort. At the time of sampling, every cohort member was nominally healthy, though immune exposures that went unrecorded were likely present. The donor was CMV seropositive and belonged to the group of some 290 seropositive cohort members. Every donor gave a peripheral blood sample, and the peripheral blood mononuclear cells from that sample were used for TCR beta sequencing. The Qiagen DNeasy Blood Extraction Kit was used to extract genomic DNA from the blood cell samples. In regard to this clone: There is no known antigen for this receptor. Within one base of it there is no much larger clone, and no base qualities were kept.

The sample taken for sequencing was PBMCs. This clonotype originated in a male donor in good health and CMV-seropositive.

The CDR3 is CAWSQRALGRSPLHF. DNA sequence: TGTGCCTGGAGTCAAAGGGCCTTAGGGAGATCACCCCTCCACTTT. Recombination linked TRBV30 to TRBJ1-6; no D gene is confidently identified. The CDR3 covers 15 residues, taking in both the cysteine and the phenylalanine. Just the 45-base CDR3 DNA is kept, in frame starting at base 1. V loses 2 bases, J loses 10 bases, and the germline ends lie 18 bases apart. CDR1 and CDR2 were assigned from the germline V gene (reference sequence) as GTSNPN and SVGIG. Extended through the reference TRBV30 and TRBJ1-6 proteins, this CDR3 yields the full variable domain: SQTIHQWPATLVQPVGSPLSLECTVEGTSNPNLYWYRQAAGRGLQLLFYSVGIGQISSEVPQNLSASRPQDRQFILSSKKLLLSDSGFYLCAWSQRALGRSPLHFGNGTRLTVT.